This TCR beta chain was sequenced in a study of T cell clonotyping in hematopoietic cell transplantation. Broader study findings: Recipient TCR diversity dropped after transplant; expanded clonotypes rose from day 30 to 180.

Sequencing used immunoSEQ multiplex PCR; TCRdb keeps in-frame clones, though not all of them. The sample holds 25,000 to 30,000 clones; around 82% are singletons and the top ten take approximately 1.7%. The CDR3 has 15 amino acids. V was clipped by 5 bases and J by 8 bases; unmatched bases: 8. Looked up from germline, CDR1 is MNHNY and CDR2 is SVGAGI (reference sequence). Comments on this clone: What it recognizes is unknown.

Time point indicated: recipient sample about 28 days before transplant, after cytoreduction. The V call is TRBV6-6, the J call TRBJ1-6, with 8 nucleotides matching TRBD1. The source material was peripheral blood mononuclear cells, sampled before stem cell transplant. The TCR was taken from a man between 35 and 55 years old with acute myeloid leukemia. Some clones in this sample may be carry-over from other donors' samples. The CDR3: CASSATGTGYSPLHF. The CDR3 DNA follows: TGTGCCAGCAGTGCCACGGGGACAGGTTATTCACCCCTCCACTTT.